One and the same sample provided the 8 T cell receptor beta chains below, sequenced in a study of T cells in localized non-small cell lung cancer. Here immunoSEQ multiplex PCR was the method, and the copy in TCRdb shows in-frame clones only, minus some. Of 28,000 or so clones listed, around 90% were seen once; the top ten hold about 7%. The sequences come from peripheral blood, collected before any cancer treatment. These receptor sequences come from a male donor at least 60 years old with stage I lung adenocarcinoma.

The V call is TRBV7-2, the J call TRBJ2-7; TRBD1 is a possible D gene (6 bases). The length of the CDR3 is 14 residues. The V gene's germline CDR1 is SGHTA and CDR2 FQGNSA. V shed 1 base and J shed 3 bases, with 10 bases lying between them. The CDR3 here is CASSLEQGLYEQYF. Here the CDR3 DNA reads TGTGCCAGCAGCTTAGAACAGGGCCTCTACGAGCAGTACTTC.

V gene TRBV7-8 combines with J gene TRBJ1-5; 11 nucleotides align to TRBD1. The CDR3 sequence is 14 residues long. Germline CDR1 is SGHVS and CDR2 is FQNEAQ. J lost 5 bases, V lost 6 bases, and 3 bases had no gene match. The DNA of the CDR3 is TGTGCCAGCAGTCGGACAGGGGGCGATCAGCCCCAGCATTTT. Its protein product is CASSRTGGDQPQHF. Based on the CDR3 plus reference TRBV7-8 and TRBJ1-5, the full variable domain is GAGVSQSPRYKVAKRGQDVALRCDPISGHVSLFWYQQALGQGPEFLTYFQNEAQLDKSGLPSDRFFAERPEGSVSTLKIQRTQQEDSAVYLCASSRTGGDQPQHFGDGTRLSIL.

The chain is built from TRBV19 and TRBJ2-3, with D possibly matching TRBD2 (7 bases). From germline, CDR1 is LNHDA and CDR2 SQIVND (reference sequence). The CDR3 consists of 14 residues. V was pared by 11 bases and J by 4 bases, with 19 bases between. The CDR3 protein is CASLGGGPADTQYF. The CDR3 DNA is TGTGCCTCCTTAGGGGGGGGGCCTGCAGATACGCAGTATTTT.

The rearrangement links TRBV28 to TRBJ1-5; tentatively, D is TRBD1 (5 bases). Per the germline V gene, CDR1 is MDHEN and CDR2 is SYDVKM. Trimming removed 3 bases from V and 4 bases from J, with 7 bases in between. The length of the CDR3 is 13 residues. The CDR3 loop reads CASSFRTNQPQHF. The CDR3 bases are TGTGCCAGCAGTTTTCGGACAAATCAGCCCCAGCATTTT.

The chain's CDR3 is CASSTGLDPYEQYF. CDR3 nucleotide sequence: TGCGCCAGCAGCACTGGACTGGACCCCTACGAGCAGTACTTC. The chain carries TRBV5-1 and TRBJ2-7; D might be TRBD2 (5 bases). The CDR3 runs 14 residues. Germline loops: CDR1 SGHRS, CDR2 YFSETQ. The germline V and J ends were trimmed by 4 bases and 2 bases, with 13 bases remaining between them.

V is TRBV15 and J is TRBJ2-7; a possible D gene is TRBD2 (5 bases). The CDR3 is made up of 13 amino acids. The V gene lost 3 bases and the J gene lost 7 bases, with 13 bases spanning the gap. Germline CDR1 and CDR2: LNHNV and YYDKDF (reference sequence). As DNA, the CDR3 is TGTGCCACCAGCAGTGGACTTGGGGTGGAGCAGTACTTC. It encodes CATSSGLGVEQYF. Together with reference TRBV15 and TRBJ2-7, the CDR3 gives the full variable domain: DAMVIQNPRYQVTQFGKPVTLSCSQTLNHNVMYWYQQKSSQAPKLLFHYYDKDFNNEADTPDNFQSRRPNTSFCFLDIRSPGLGDTAMYLCATSSGLGVEQYFGPGTRLTVT.

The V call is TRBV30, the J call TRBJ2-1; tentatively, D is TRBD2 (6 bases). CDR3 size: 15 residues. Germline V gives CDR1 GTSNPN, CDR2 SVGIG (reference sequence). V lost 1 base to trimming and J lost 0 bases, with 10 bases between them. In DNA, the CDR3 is TGTGCCTGGAGTGAACTAGCTCGCTCCTACAATGAGCAGTTCTTC. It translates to CAWSELARSYNEQFF.

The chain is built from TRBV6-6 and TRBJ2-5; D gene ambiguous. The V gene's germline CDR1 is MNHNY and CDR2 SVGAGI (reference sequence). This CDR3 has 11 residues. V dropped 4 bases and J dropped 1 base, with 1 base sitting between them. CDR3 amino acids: CASSFQETQYF. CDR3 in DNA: TGTGCCAGCAGTTTCCAAGAGACCCAGTACTTC.